These T cell receptor beta chains were read from a single sample in a study of CD8 T cells in ankylosing spondylitis. MiXCR was run by TCRdb on the 5' RACE reads, yielding one entry per CDR3 protein. The data hold 250,000 to 300,000 distinct CDR3 sequences, with over 15% observed a single time. The sample consisted of blood, either unsorted or a sorted T cell fraction (not recorded which). These receptors were collected from a male donor with ankylosing spondylitis or in good health (not recorded which). CDR3s include the opening cysteine and the closing phenylalanine or tryptophan. D genes are given only for firm matches. For some rows the clone size is stated as once, few or many, or as a class when expanded; others skip it.

-	TRBV10-3	TRBJ2-2	-	TGTGCCATCAGTGAGGGGGGCTTCACCGGGGAGCTGTTTTTT	CAISEGGFTGELFF
-	TRBV20-1	TRBJ2-5	-	TGCAGTGCTCGTGTCATAGGGACTCAAGAGACCCAGTACTTC	CSARVIGTQETQYF
-	TRBV10-3	TRBJ2-2	few	TGTGCCATCACTGTCCTTTCCCACACCGGGGAGCTGTTTTTT	CAITVLSHTGELFF
-	TRBV7-8	TRBJ2-1	-	TGTGCCAGCAGCCCGCTACGGGGGAATGAGCAGTTCTTC	CASSPLRGNEQFF
-	TRBV12-3/TRBV12-4	TRBJ2-5	few	TGTGCCAGCAGTTTTGCAGGGAAAGAGACCCAGTACTTC	CASSFAGKETQYF
-	TRBV7-6	TRBJ1-2	-	TGTGTCAGCAGCTTAGGGTCAGCAGGGGAGCAGGAAACCTTC	CVSSLGSAGEQETF
TRBD1	TRBV20-1	TRBJ2-5	-	TGCAGTGCCTACGACAGGGGGCGCCGTGAGACCCAGTACTTC	CSAYDRGRRETQYF
TRBD2	TRBV28	TRBJ2-5	-	TGTGCCAGCAGTACACAACTAGCGGGGGGGCTTGAGACCCAGTACTTC	CASSTQLAGGLETQYF
-	TRBV5-6	TRBJ2-1	few	TGTGCCAGCAGCTCCCTTGGGAGGCCGGATGAGCAGTTCTTC	CASSSLGRPDEQFF
-	TRBV5-4	TRBJ1-2	once	TGTGCCAGCAGCTTGAAGGGGTCGGGTGGCTACACCTTC	CASSLKGSGGYTF
-	TRBV5-1	TRBJ2-5	few	TGCGCCAGCAGCTTGACCCAGGGGAAGGGGACCCAGTACTTC	CASSLTQGKGTQYF
TRBD2	TRBV11-2	TRBJ2-1	few	TGTGCCAGCAGCTTAGAGCTAGCGGGAGGGCCCACTGAGCAGTTCTTC	CASSLELAGGPTEQFF
TRBD1	TRBV9	TRBJ2-3	-	TGTACCAGCAGCGGACAGGGGGCAGATACGCAGTATTTT	CTSSGQGADTQYF
-	TRBV27	TRBJ2-1	-	TGTGCCAGCAGTTTGGACAGCATTTACAATGAGCAGTTCTTC	CASSLDSIYNEQFF
-	TRBV5-1	TRBJ2-2	-	TGCGCCAGCAGTGGTATTGCGCCGGGGAACACCGGGGAGCTGTTTTTT	CASSGIAPGNTGELFF